What follows are 16 T cell receptor beta chains derived from one specimen sequenced in a study of Graves' ophthalmopathy and Graves' hyperthyroidism. The TCR beta CDR3 regions underwent amplification from RNA transcripts. RT-PCR in the first round used HTBI primers; a second-round multiplex PCR followed. Each CDR3 protein is one row after TCRdb ran MiXCR on the multiplex PCR reads. The sample contains a few hundred thousand distinct CDR3 sequences, about 17% of which appear only once. Sequences were obtained from peripheral blood. These receptors were collected from an adult man with Graves' ophthalmopathy.

This chain uses TRBV20-1 with TRBJ1-6; 10 nucleotides match TRBD1. The CDR3 totals 13 residues. V was clipped by 5 bases and J by 7 bases; unmatched bases: 2. Germline assignment: CDR1 DFQATT and CDR2 SNEGSKA (reference sequence). CDR3 nucleotides: TGCAGTGCTTTGGACAGGGGGAATTCACCCCTCCACTTT. Encoded protein: CSALDRGNSPLHF.

The chain couples TRBV19 to TRBJ1-2, with D perhaps TRBD1 (6 bases). Germline CDR1 is LNHDA and CDR2 is SQIVND (reference sequence). CDR3 length: 15 residues. Trimming cost V 0 bases and J 3 bases, with 11 bases left between them. The CDR3 is CASSIDEGGYYGYTF. In DNA, the CDR3 is TGTGCCAGTAGTATAGACGAAGGGGGGTACTATGGCTACACCTTC.

The chain carries TRBV6-2 or TRBV6-3 and TRBJ2-5; no clear D gene. There are 13 residues in the CDR3. The V gene's germline CDR1 is MNHEY and CDR2 SVGEGT. With 2 bases removed from V and 5 bases from J, the gap between germline ends came to 9 bases. DNA of the CDR3: TGTGCCAGCAGTTACGGTCCGCGGGAGACCCAGTACTTC. This gives the protein CASSYGPRETQYF.

This clonotype was seen at least ten times. V usage is TRBV2 and J usage is TRBJ1-2; D remains unclear. The V end lost 3 bases, the J end lost 4 bases, and 6 bases lay between the germline ends. Germline assignment: CDR1 SNHLY and CDR2 FYNNEI. The CDR3 sequence is 12 residues long. CDR3 nucleotide sequence: TGTGCCAGCAGTGACAGGACCTATGGCTACACCTTC. It translates to CASSDRTYGYTF.

This clonotype was seen ten or more times. The chain recombines TRBV5-1 with TRBJ2-7; 10 bases map to TRBD2. Germline V gene lookup returns CDR1 SGHRS and CDR2 YFSETQ. The CDR3 consists of 14 residues. The ends lost 7 bases at V and 5 bases at J; junction bases unmatched: 9. This CDR3 reads CASRGLASNHEQYF. CDR3 in DNA: TGCGCCAGCCGGGGACTAGCGAGTAACCACGAGCAGTACTTC.

This clonotype occurred many times. A much larger clone lies one base from this, so it may be a read error. The CDR3 reads CASSLEASSYVQHF. In nucleotides, the CDR3 is TGTGCCAGCAGCTTAGAGGCCAGCAGTTATGTTCAGCACTTC. The chain combines TRBV7-2 with TRBJ2-4; no clear D gene. The CDR3 is 14 amino acids. Germline V gene lookup returns CDR1 SGHTA and CDR2 FQGNSA. The variable domain in full, completed from reference TRBV7-2 and TRBJ2-4, reads GAGVSQSPSNKVTEKGKDVELRCDPISGHTALYWYRQSLGQGLEFLIYFQGNSAPDKSGLPSDRFSAERTGGSVSTLTIQRTQQEDSAVYLCASSLEASSYVQHFGAGTRLSVL.

This clonotype was seen at least ten times. J is TRBJ2-5 and V is TRBV3-1, with 8 bases fitting TRBD2. The CDR3 extends over 17 amino acids. The germline V gene has CDR1 LGHDT and CDR2 YNNKEL (reference sequence). V dropped 4 bases and J dropped 0; count of bases not matched to a gene: 10. CDR3 nucleotide sequence: TGTGCCAGCAGCCCCCATAGGGGTAGCGGGGACCAAGAGACCCAGTACTTC. Translated: CASSPHRGSGDQETQYF.

This clonotype was recorded at least ten times. The chain's CDR3 is CASSLAGDRYYEQYF. The CDR3 DNA reads as TGTGCCAGCAGTTTAGCGGGAGACAGATACTACGAGCAGTACTTC. This sequence joins TRBV28 and TRBJ2-7, with 7 bases aligning to TRBD2. The CDR3 extends over 15 amino acids. J gave up 3 bases and V 2 bases, and 7 bases lay outside the gene matches. The germline V gene encodes CDR1 MDHEN and CDR2 SYDVKM.

This clonotype appeared many times. The J gene is TRBJ1-2, the V gene TRBV29-1; D unresolved. Trimming stripped 3 bases from V and 2 bases from J, with 13 bases between. This CDR3 comprises 14 residues. Germline CDR1 and CDR2: SQVTM and ANQGSEA. This CDR3 reads CSVDVGTENYGYTF. The CDR3 nucleotides read TGCAGCGTTGATGTAGGCACAGAAAACTATGGCTACACCTTC.

This clonotype was recorded many times. The chain has TRBV28 and TRBJ1-2, with TRBD1 matching over 7 bases. The CDR3 runs to 12 residues. With V trimmed by 8 bases and J by 7 bases, 7 bases remained unmatched. The V gene's germline CDR1 is MDHEN and CDR2 SYDVKM. CDR3 DNA sequence: TGTGCCAGCGGGTCACAGGGGTTTGGCTACACCTTC. Amino acids: CASGSQGFGYTF.

This clonotype was seen many times. The chain has TRBV30 and TRBJ1-2; no firm D call. The germline gives CDR1 GTSNPN, CDR2 SVGIG (reference sequence). The CDR3 runs 15 residues. V dropped 5 bases and J dropped 2 bases, with 18 bases sitting between them. This CDR3 reads CAWAGKLVRNYGYTF. CDR3 nucleotide sequence: TGTGCCTGGGCGGGGAAGTTAGTAAGGAACTATGGCTACACCTTC.

As to this clonotype: This could be a read error, since a much larger clone is one nucleotide away. The chain combines TRBV19 with TRBJ1-5; tentative D call: TRBD1 (6 bases). The CDR3 runs to 16 residues. Germline assignment: CDR1 LNHDA and CDR2 SQIVND (reference sequence). The CDR3: CATSTQLGGALQPQHF. CDR3 coding DNA: TGTGCCACTAGTACCCAATTGGGGGGCGCGCTTCAGCCCCAGCATTTT. Full variable domain (missing parts from reference TRBV19 and TRBJ1-5): DGGITQSPKYLFRKEGQNVTLSCEQNLNHDAMYWYRQDPGQGLRLIYYSQIVNDFQKGDIAEGYSVSREKKESFPLTVTSAQKNPTAFYLCATSTQLGGALQPQHFGDGTRLSIL.

This clonotype was recorded many times. The CDR3 spells CASSLVVGGETQYF. The CDR3 DNA sequence: TGTGCCAGCAGCTTAGTCGTGGGGGGAGAGACCCAGTACTTC. The chain links TRBV7-2 to TRBJ2-5; D may be TRBD2 (6 bases). The germline V gene encodes CDR1 SGHTA and CDR2 FQGNSA. The CDR3 is 14 amino acids. The V end lost 1 base, the J end lost 4 bases, and 10 bases lay between the germline ends. Combining the CDR3 with reference TRBV7-2 and TRBJ2-5 gives the whole variable domain GAGVSQSPSNKVTEKGKDVELRCDPISGHTALYWYRQSLGQGLEFLIYFQGNSAPDKSGLPSDRFSAERTGGSVSTLTIQRTQQEDSAVYLCASSLVVGGETQYFGPGTRLLVL.

This clonotype was recorded many times. A junction end diverges from the germline sequence, so it may reflect a read error. The chain couples TRBV18 to TRBJ1-1, with D maybe TRBD1 (6 bases). From germline, CDR1 is KGHSH and CDR2 LQKENI. CDR3 length: 13 residues. This CDR3 reads CAGSPDRNTEAFF. The CDR3 region has the DNA TGTGCCGGCTCACCGGACAGGAACACTGAAGCTTTCTTT.

The chain employs TRBV2 and TRBJ2-5; D is perhaps TRBD2 (6 bases). The CDR3 consists of 14 residues. CDR1 is SNHLY, CDR2 FYNNEI, per germline. V was pared by 7 bases and J by 2 bases, with 14 bases between. The CDR3 region has the DNA TGTGCCAGCACTTGGGACTTATTACAAGAGACCCAGTACTTC. Amino acid sequence: CASTWDLLQETQYF.

V gene TRBV15 combines with J gene TRBJ2-5; D is possibly TRBD1 or TRBD2 (5 bases each). Trimming left V 5 bases short and J 5 bases short, with 18 bases between. CDR3 length equals 15 residues. CDR1 is LNHNV, CDR2 YYDKDF, per germline (reference sequence). This chain's CDR3 is CATSPLVGGAETQYF. The CDR3 DNA follows: TGTGCCACCAGCCCCTTGGTTGGGGGAGCGGAGACCCAGTACTTC.